The entry that follows covers one T cell receptor (beta chain) sequence. Antigen specificity is unknown. The CDR3 has 14 amino acids. Looked up from germline, CDR1 is SQVTM and CDR2 is ANQGSEA. V shed 6 bases and J 6 bases; nucleotides not matched to a gene: 11. The sample originates from a study of identical twins. Study findings and constraints: Invariant MAIT and iNKT cells could partly confound zero-insertion analyses. Instead of following the same donors, the conclusions were based on cross-sectional statistical analysis. When twins shared out-of-frame alpha sequences, those sequences had excess low generation probability.

MiXCR, run by TCRdb on the 5' RACE reads, gives a single entry per CDR3 protein. The sample has fewer than 650,000 distinct CDR3 sequences, about 7.6% seen once. Healthy Caucasians, and only they, were the donors. This sample also appeared in a second study, on yellow fever vaccine responses in identical twins.

V and J are TRBV29-1 and TRBJ1-2; TRBD1 agrees at 9 bases. The sample was PBMCs. The sequence was collected from a woman between 18 and 30 years old in good health. CDR3 coding DNA: TGCAGCGTCGCCCGGCAGACAGGGGGTAATGGCTACACCTTC. Amino acids: CSVARQTGGNGYTF. The full variable domain, rest sourced from reference TRBV29-1 and TRBJ1-2, is SAVISQKPSRDICQRGTSLTIQCQVDSQVTMMFWYRQQPGQSLTLIATANQGSEATYESGFVIDKFPISRPNLTFSTLTVSNMSPEDSSIYLCSVARQTGGNGYTFGSGTRLTVV.